The rows below give T cell receptor beta chains drawn from one sample of a study of Graves' ophthalmopathy and Graves' hyperthyroidism. TCRdb ran MiXCR on the multiplex PCR reads and lists one entry per CDR3 protein. This table holds hundreds of thousands of distinct CDR3 sequences, 20% to 25% found once. Specimen: peripheral blood. These receptors all come from a woman between 18 and 29 years old with stable Graves' hyperthyroidism. CDR3s include the opening cysteine and the closing phenylalanine or tryptophan. Each record gives: CDR3 DNA, CDR3 protein, V gene, clone size, D gene, J gene. A D gene is named only where the DNA matches it firmly. Clone sizes are given selectively: once, few, many, or a class where the clone is expanded.

TGTGCCAGCAGTTCACCCAGTCAGCCCCAGCATTTT CASSSPSQPQHF TRBV28 many . TRBJ1-5
TGCAGTGCTGGAGACTACTCCTACGAGCAGTACTTC CSAGDYSYEQYF TRBV20-1 many . TRBJ2-7
TGTGCCTGGAAGTTTGCGGGAGGAGAGACCCAGTACTTC CAWKFAGGETQYF TRBV30 few TRBD2 TRBJ2-5
TGTGCCATCAGTGAGACCCGGGAGCCGAACACTGAAGCTTTCTTT CAISETREPNTEAFF TRBV10-3 many . TRBJ1-1
TGCAGCGCTCGACAGGGGACGTACCAAGAGACCCAGTACTTC CSARQGTYQETQYF TRBV29-1 many TRBD1 TRBJ2-5
TGTGCCAGCAGCTTAGATGGCGGGAGAGGGTACGAGCAGTACTTC CASSLDGGRGYEQYF TRBV11-1 many TRBD2 TRBJ2-7
TGTGCCAGCAGCCAAGATAGGTCGGCGGGCAGACAAGAGACCCAGTACTTC CASSQDRSAGRQETQYF TRBV3-1 . . TRBJ2-5
TGTGCCAGCAGTGAAGTACTGAATAGCAATCAGCCCCAGCATTTT CASSEVLNSNQPQHF TRBV6-1 . . TRBJ1-5
TGTGCCAGCAGTTACGTAAGGGGTAGTGAAGCTTTCTTT CASSYVRGSEAFF TRBV6-5 . . TRBJ1-1
TGCAGTGCACTTGGACAGGGCCGGTCTGAAGCTTTCTTT CSALGQGRSEAFF TRBV20-1 many TRBD1 TRBJ1-1
TGCAGTGCTAGGGGAGGACTAGCAGCCGACCTTCTCTACGAGCAGTACTTC CSARGGLAADLLYEQYF TRBV20-1 many TRBD2 TRBJ2-7
TGTGCCAGCAGCATCGGGGGGCGTAGAACTGAAGCTTTCTTT CASSIGGRRTEAFF TRBV6-2/TRBV6-3 many . TRBJ1-1
TGCGCCAGCAGCTTGATGGGGACAGCACAAGAGACCCAGTACTTC CASSLMGTAQETQYF TRBV5-1 many TRBD1 TRBJ2-5
TGTGCCAGCAGCTCCGGGACAGGGCCCTACGAGCAGTACTTC CASSSGTGPYEQYF TRBV7-3 many TRBD1 TRBJ2-7
TGTGCCAGCAGTTACAAGGGGGGATGGGACTACGAGCAGTACTTC CASSYKGGWDYEQYF TRBV6-2/TRBV6-3 many . TRBJ2-7
TGTGCCAGCAGTTTGGCCAGGGGTTGGCAGTACTTC CASSLARGWQYF TRBV28 many . TRBJ2-7
TGTGCCAGCAGTAGGTCACAGCTCACTGAAGCTTTCTTT CASSRSQLTEAFF TRBV6-1 . . TRBJ1-1
TGTGCCACCCTTTCGATATCAAGCAATCAGCCCCAGCATTTT CATLSISSNQPQHF TRBV28 many . TRBJ1-5
TGTGCCAGCAGCTTAGGCCATATTTTTGACAATTCACCCCTCCACTTT CASSLGHIFDNSPLHF TRBV7-9 many . TRBJ1-6
TGTGCCAGCAGTTTAATGGGTTTTCAGGCTTTATTT CASSLMGFQALF TRBV12-3/TRBV12-4 . . TRBJ1-1
TGTGCCAGCACCGGAGGCTATAGCAATCAGCCCCAGCATTTT CASTGGYSNQPQHF TRBV12-3/TRBV12-4 many . TRBJ1-5
TGCAGTGCTACCCGGGCAGTATTAGAGACCCAGTACTTC CSATRAVLETQYF TRBV20-1 many . TRBJ2-5
TGTGCCAGCAGTGGGGCGCGGTTTATCTCCTACGAGCAGTACTTC CASSGARFISYEQYF TRBV6-2/TRBV6-3 few . TRBJ2-7
TGCGCCAGCAGCTTGGGTGTTAGCGGGCCCTCCTACGGGCAGTACTTC CASSLGVSGPSYGQYF TRBV5-1 . TRBD2 TRBJ2-7
TGTGCCAGCAGCTTAATGGGACAGGCCTACTACGAGCAGTACTTC CASSLMGQAYYEQYF TRBV7-2 many TRBD1 TRBJ2-7
TGTGCCAGCAGTTTAGGCCAGGGGGCAGCTTTCTTT CASSLGQGAAFF TRBV12-3/TRBV12-4 many TRBD1 TRBJ1-1
TGTGCCAGCAGCCAAGAGGGGACCGTCTACTATGGCTACACCTTC CASSQEGTVYYGYTF TRBV3-1 . . TRBJ1-2
TGTGCCAGCAGTTACCGGGACAGGGGTGAGCCCCAGCATTTT CASSYRDRGEPQHF TRBV6-5 many TRBD1 TRBJ1-5
TGTGCCAGTGGCCCGGGAGTGAACACTGAAGCTTTCTTT CASGPGVNTEAFF TRBV19 . . TRBJ1-1
TGCGCCAGCAGCCCTGGCCTCAGAGATTCGAACACTGAAGCTTTCTTT CASSPGLRDSNTEAFF TRBV5-1 few . TRBJ1-1
TGTGCCAGCACCTTAGGACCACCAGGGGCCTACGAGCAGTGCTTC CASTLGPPGAYEQCF TRBV7-2 many . TRBJ2-7
TGTGCCAGCACCGCGGAATCCTACGAGCAGTACTTC CASTAESYEQYF TRBV2 . . TRBJ2-7
TGCGCCAGCAGCTTCCGGACGGTCACTGAAGCTTTCTTT CASSFRTVTEAFF TRBV5-1 many . TRBJ1-1
TGTGCCAGCAGTTTGGACGTTTGGGCTGAAGCTTTCTTT CASSLDVWAEAFF TRBV6-5 . . TRBJ1-1
TGTGCCAGCAGCCAAGGTCCCCGCTCGTCAGATACGCAGTATTTT CASSQGPRSSDTQYF TRBV4-2 . . TRBJ2-3
TGTGCCAGCAGTTTCTCAGGGAGGGGTGGCTACACCTTC CASSFSGRGGYTF TRBV12-3/TRBV12-4 . . TRBJ1-2
TGTGCCAGCAGTTACCGACGCCCACAGGGGTTGGAGACCCAGTACTTC CASSYRRPQGLETQYF TRBV12-3/TRBV12-4 . TRBD1 TRBJ2-5
TGCAGTGCCCAGATCGGGGAACCCTACGAGCAGTACTTC CSAQIGEPYEQYF TRBV20-1 many . TRBJ2-7
TGTGCCAGCACCTCGGACGGGTCTAGCGGGCAGTACTTC CASTSDGSSGQYF TRBV12-3/TRBV12-4 . TRBD2 TRBJ2-7
TGTGCCAGCAGTTTATACCTCAGCTCTGGGGCCAACGTCCTGACTTTC CASSLYLSSGANVLTF TRBV28 many . TRBJ2-6
TGTGCCAGCAGTCCTCTATCAGGTGTCGGACCGGAAGCTTTCTTT CASSPLSGVGPEAFF TRBV12-3/TRBV12-4 many . TRBJ1-1
TGTGCCACCAGTGATTTTGGGACCGGAGAGACCCAGTACTTC CATSDFGTGETQYF TRBV24-1 few . TRBJ2-5